Listed below are T cell receptor beta chains from one sample, sequenced in a study of blood T cell repertoires in COVID-19. Sequenced by immunoSEQ multiplex PCR; TCRdb stores in-frame clones only, minus some. This sample has 130,000 or so clones; about 90% occur once, and the top ten carry 1.5%. Sequenced sample: peripheral blood. The origin of the receptors is a woman aged 60-70 years with acute or convalescent COVID-19. Each CDR3 is given with its conserved first and last residue. D genes are given only for firm matches. Size is stated for part of the rows, as once, few or many counts, or as a class when the clone is expanded.

J	V	length	D	size	DNA	CDR3
TRBJ1-1	TRBV29-1	13	.	.	TGCAGCGTTGAAGGGGCGCCCGGCGAGAAAGCTTTCTTT	CSVEGAPGEKAFF
TRBJ2-1	TRBV2	13	.	.	TGTGCCAGCAGTCCGATTGACGGGATACGGCAGTTCTTC	CASSPIDGIRQFF
TRBJ1-1	TRBV19	12	TRBD1	.	TGTGCCAGTAGGATTGGACAGGGAGGAGCTTTCTTT	CASRIGQGGAFF
TRBJ2-3	TRBV11-3	15	TRBD2	.	TGTGCCAGCAGCCGGACTAGCGGGGATACAGATACGCAGTATTTT	CASSRTSGDTDTQYF
TRBJ2-7	TRBV7-2	15	.	.	TGTGCCAGCAGCTTAGTGCAGGGTACCTCCTACGAGCAGTACTTC	CASSLVQGTSYEQYF
TRBJ2-7	TRBV12-3/TRBV12-4	13	.	.	TGTGCCAGTAATTCAGGGAGGTCCTACGAGCAGTACTTC	CASNSGRSYEQYF
TRBJ2-7	TRBV7-2	15	TRBD2	.	TGTGCCAGCAGCCCGATGCCCACCTCGGGAGGCGAGCAGTACTTC	CASSPMPTSGGEQYF
TRBJ2-7	TRBV3-1/TRBV3-2	15	.	.	TGTGCCAGCAGCCTGGAATCCGGCCCTGGGCACGAGCAGTACTTC	CASSLESGPGHEQYF
TRBJ2-2	TRBV7-3	15	TRBD2	.	TGTGCCAGCAGCTTGACTAGCGGTCGGACCGGGGAGCTGTTTTTT	CASSLTSGRTGELFF
TRBJ2-1	TRBV4-3	14	.	once	TGCGCCAGCAGCCACTCGGACAATTACAATGAGCAGTTCTTC	CASSHSDNYNEQFF
TRBJ1-1	TRBV11-2	17	.	.	TGTGCCAGCAGCTTAGGGTTAAACAGGGCTCTGAACACTGAAGCTTTCTTT	CASSLGLNRALNTEAFF
TRBJ2-1	TRBV20-1	11	.	.	TGCAGTGCTCCGGGGGGCGGAAAGCAGTTCTTC	CSAPGGGKQFF
TRBJ1-5	TRBV3-1/TRBV3-2	16	.	few	TGTGCCAGCAGCCAAGATGGGGCTCTAGGCAATCAGCCCCAGCATTTT	CASSQDGALGNQPQHF
TRBJ1-6	TRBV19	15	TRBD1	.	TGTGCCAGTAGTGACAGGGGGCCACGAAATTCACCCCTCCACTTT	CASSDRGPRNSPLHF
TRBJ2-5	TRBV7-8	14	TRBD2	.	TGTGCCAGCAGCCCTTCGAGGACTAGCGAGACCCAGTACTTC	CASSPSRTSETQYF
TRBJ2-7	TRBV19	14	TRBD2	.	TGTGCCAGTAGTGGGACTATCGGCTCCTACGAGCAGTACTTC	CASSGTIGSYEQYF
TRBJ1-2	TRBV24-1	12	TRBD1	once	TGTGCCACCAGTACAGGGGCCTATGGCTACACCTTC	CATSTGAYGYTF
TRBJ2-7	TRBV7-7	15	TRBD1	.	TGTGCTAGCAGCCCTGGGACAGGGCGAAACTACGAGCAGTACTTC	CASSPGTGRNYEQYF
TRBJ1-1	TRBV6-6	15	TRBD1	once	TGTGCCAGCAGTTGGGGACAGTCCATGAACACTGAAGCTTTCTTT	CASSWGQSMNTEAFF
TRBJ1-5	TRBV24-1	13	.	.	TGTGCCACCAGTGTTACAGGAGGGGAGCCCCAGCATTTT	CATSVTGGEPQHF
TRBJ1-2	TRBV7-9	15	.	.	TGTGCCAGCAGCATCGGACAACTTGTTAACTATGGCTACACCTTC	CASSIGQLVNYGYTF
TRBJ2-3	TRBV7-2	15	TRBD2	.	TGTGCCAGCAGCTCAACTAGCGGGGGGGGTTATACGCAGTATTTT	CASSSTSGGGYTQYF
TRBJ2-3	TRBV15	17	TRBD1	.	TGTGCCACCAGCAGCCAGGGGGCGGCGTTGGGCACAGATACGCAGTATTTT	CATSSQGAALGTDTQYF
TRBJ1-4	TRBV6-6	14	.	.	TGTGCCAGCAGTTACGGGCAAGGGGGTGAAAAACTGTTTTTT	CASSYGQGGEKLFF
TRBJ1-1	TRBV7-2	16	TRBD1	.	TGTGCCAGCAGCCCCCGGACAGGGGGGGGTAACACTGAAGCTTTCTTT	CASSPRTGGGNTEAFF
TRBJ2-7	TRBV19	13	.	.	TGTGCCGCGTCCGGACAGAGCTCCTACGAGCAGTACTTC	CAASGQSSYEQYF
TRBJ1-6	TRBV7-2	14	TRBD1	.	TGTGCCAGCAGCTTGACAGGGATTAATTCACCCCTCCACTTT	CASSLTGINSPLHF
TRBJ2-1	TRBV29-1	15	TRBD1	.	TGCAGCGTGAAGGGACAGCCTCCCTCCTACAATGAGCAGTTCTTC	CSVKGQPPSYNEQFF
TRBJ1-3	TRBV10-3	19	TRBD1	.	TGTGCCACCGTGTCCGGGACAGTGAGAATACTTGGCTCTGGAAACACCATATATTTT	CATVSGTVRILGSGNTIYF
TRBJ2-7	TRBV20-1	11	.	.	TGCAGTGCTCGTCCCAGATACGAGCAGTACTTC	CSARPRYEQYF
TRBJ2-5	TRBV10-3	13	.	.	TGTGCCATCGGGGGGAGTGGCCAAGAGACCCAGTACTTC	CAIGGSGQETQYF
TRBJ1-1	TRBV29-1	15	TRBD1	few	TGCAGCGCCAGTCCCGGGACAGGTTTCAGCACTGAAGCTTTCTTT	CSASPGTGFSTEAFF
TRBJ1-5	TRBV18	15	.	.	TGTGCCAGCTCAGGGGCGCCATCTGGGGAACAGCCCCAGCATTTT	CASSGAPSGEQPQHF
TRBJ2-1	TRBV7-2	15	TRBD1	.	TGTGCCAGCAACATTAAGACAGGGGGATACAATGAGCAGTTCTTC	CASNIKTGGYNEQFF
TRBJ1-4	TRBV13	15	.	.	TGTGCCAGCAGCTCAGTTTACGCAACTAATGAAAAACTGTTTTTT	CASSSVYATNEKLFF
TRBJ1-5	TRBV18	14	.	.	TGTGCCAGCTCACCAGGGCAGACGAATCAGCCCCAGCATTTT	CASSPGQTNQPQHF
TRBJ1-2	TRBV9	17	.	.	TGTGCCAGCAGTTCCACCGGTAGTTGGACAGCTGTATATGGCTACACCTTC	CASSSTGSWTAVYGYTF
TRBJ2-6	TRBV15	16	.	.	TGTGCCACCAGCAGAGATCCGGCAGGAGGGGCCAACGTCCTGACTTTC	CATSRDPAGGANVLTF
TRBJ1-4	TRBV2	15	.	.	TGTGCCAGCAGTGAAAAGGGGATCCTTTTAGAAAAACTGTTTTTT	CASSEKGILLEKLFF
TRBJ2-2	TRBV18	17	.	.	TGTGCCAGCTCACCAGTTTCCCGGGACATGAACACCGGGGAGCTGTTTTTT	CASSPVSRDMNTGELFF
TRBJ1-2	TRBV12-3/TRBV12-4	12	.	once	TGTGCCAGCAGCCGGACAGTCTATGGCTACACCTTC	CASSRTVYGYTF
TRBJ2-5	TRBV5-1	15	.	.	TGCGCCAGCAGCTTGGCTTCAGCCCCTTCGGGGACCCAGTACTTC	CASSLASAPSGTQYF
TRBJ1-1	TRBV7-3	13	.	.	TGTGCCAGCAGCACCGCCAGGGATACTGAAGCTTTCTTT	CASSTARDTEAFF
TRBJ1-5	TRBV7-9	15	TRBD1	.	TGTGCCAGCAGCTCCGGGACAGGGATCGATCAGCCCCAGCATTTT	CASSSGTGIDQPQHF
TRBJ2-7	TRBV24-1	15	TRBD1	.	TGTGCCACCAGTGACACTCGACAGGGTGGCTACGAGCAGTACTTC	CATSDTRQGGYEQYF
TRBJ1-6	TRBV7-3	14	.	.	TGTGCCAGCAAAGAAGGGGGGGGTAATTCACCCCTCCACTTT	CASKEGGGNSPLHF
TRBJ2-2	TRBV6-1	17	.	.	TGTGCCAGCAGTGCTCGGACAGTTTCTGGTCGCACCGGGGAGCTGTTTTTT	CASSARTVSGRTGELFF
TRBJ1-4	TRBV29-1	13	.	.	TGCAGCGTTGCATCTGGGGGAGGGGAAAAACTGTTTTTT	CSVASGGGEKLFF
TRBJ1-1	TRBV2	13	.	.	TGTGCCAGCAGGACAGCAACAAACACTGAAGCTTTCTTT	CASRTATNTEAFF
TRBJ2-2	TRBV5-1	18	TRBD1	.	TGCGCCAGCAGCCCGCAGGCAGGGGGCAGTGCGGACACCGGGGAGCTGTTTTTT	CASSPQAGGSADTGELFF
TRBJ2-5	TRBV5-1	16	TRBD2	.	TGCGCCAGCAGCAACCTTCTAGCGGGGATCCAAGAGACCCAGTACTTC	CASSNLLAGIQETQYF
TRBJ2-5	TRBV24-1	15	.	once	TGTGCCACCAGTGATACACAGGGAGCCCAAGAGACCCAGTACTTC	CATSDTQGAQETQYF
TRBJ2-5	TRBV23-1	20	TRBD1	.	TGCGCCAGCAGTCAATCGGCTCGGGACAGGGCCCCTCCAAAAGGGGAGACCCAGTACTTC	CASSQSARDRAPPKGETQYF